This TCR beta chain was identified during a study of blood T cell repertoires in COVID-19. The CDR3 consists of 14 residues. Germline-derived CDR1 and CDR2 are MNHEY and SVGAGI. The V gene lost 8 bases and the J gene lost 6 bases, with 17 bases spanning the gap. The assay was immunoSEQ multiplex PCR, and TCRdb's table has in-frame clones only and misses some. Seen here are roughly 100,000 clones, about 80% observed once, and the top ten hold roughly 4%. This clone was seen more than once but under ten times. This chain joins TRBV6-5 and TRBJ1-5, with a tentative D call TRBD1 (6 bases). Source material: peripheral blood. This clonotype originated in a human donor in a cohort sampled during active COVID-19. CDR3 sequence reads: CASGERQVRQPQHF. In nucleotides, the CDR3 is TGTGCCAGCGGGGAAAGACAGGTTCGTCAGCCCCAGCATTTT.